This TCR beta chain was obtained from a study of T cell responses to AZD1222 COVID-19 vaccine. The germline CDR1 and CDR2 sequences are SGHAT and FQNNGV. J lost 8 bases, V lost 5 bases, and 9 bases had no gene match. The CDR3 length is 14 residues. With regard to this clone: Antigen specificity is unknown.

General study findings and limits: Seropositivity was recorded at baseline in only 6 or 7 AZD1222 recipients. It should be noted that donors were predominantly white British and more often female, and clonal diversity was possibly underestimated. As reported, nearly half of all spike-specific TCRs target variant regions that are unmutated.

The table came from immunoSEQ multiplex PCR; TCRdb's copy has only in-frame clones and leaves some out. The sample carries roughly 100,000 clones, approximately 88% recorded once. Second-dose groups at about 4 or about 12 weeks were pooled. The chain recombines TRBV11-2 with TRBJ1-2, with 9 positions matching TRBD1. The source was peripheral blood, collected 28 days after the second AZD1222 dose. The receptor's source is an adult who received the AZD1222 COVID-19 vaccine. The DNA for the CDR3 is TGTGCCAGCAGCCCCTTACAGGGGGCGGGGGGCTACACCTTC. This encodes CASSPLQGAGGYTF.